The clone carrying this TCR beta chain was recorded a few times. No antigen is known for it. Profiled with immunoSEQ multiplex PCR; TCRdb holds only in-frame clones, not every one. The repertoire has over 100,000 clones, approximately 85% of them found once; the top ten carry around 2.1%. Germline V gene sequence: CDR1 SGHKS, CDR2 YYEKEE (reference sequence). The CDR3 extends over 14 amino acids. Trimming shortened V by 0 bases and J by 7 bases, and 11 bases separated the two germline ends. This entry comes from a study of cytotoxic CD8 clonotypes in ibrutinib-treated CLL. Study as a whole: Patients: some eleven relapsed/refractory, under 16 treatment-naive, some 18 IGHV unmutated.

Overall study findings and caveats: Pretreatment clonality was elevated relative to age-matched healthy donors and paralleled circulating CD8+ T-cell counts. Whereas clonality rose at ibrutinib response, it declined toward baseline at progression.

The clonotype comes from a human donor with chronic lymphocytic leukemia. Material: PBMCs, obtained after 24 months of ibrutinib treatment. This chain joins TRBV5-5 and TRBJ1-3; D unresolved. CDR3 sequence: CASSLDVSSNTIYF. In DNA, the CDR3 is TGTGCCAGCAGCTTGGATGTCAGCTCGAACACCATATATTTT.